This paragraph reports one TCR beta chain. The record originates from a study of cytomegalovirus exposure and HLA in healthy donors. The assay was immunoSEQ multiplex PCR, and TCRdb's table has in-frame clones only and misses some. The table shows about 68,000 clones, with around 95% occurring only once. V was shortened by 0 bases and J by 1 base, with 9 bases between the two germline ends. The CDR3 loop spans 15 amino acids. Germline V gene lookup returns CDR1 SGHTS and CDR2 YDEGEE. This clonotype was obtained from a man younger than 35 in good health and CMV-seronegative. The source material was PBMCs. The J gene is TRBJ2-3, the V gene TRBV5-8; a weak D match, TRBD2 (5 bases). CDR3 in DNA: TGTGCCAGCAGCTTGGGAGGGCGGGGCACAGATACGCAGTATTTT. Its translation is CASSLGGRGTDTQYF.